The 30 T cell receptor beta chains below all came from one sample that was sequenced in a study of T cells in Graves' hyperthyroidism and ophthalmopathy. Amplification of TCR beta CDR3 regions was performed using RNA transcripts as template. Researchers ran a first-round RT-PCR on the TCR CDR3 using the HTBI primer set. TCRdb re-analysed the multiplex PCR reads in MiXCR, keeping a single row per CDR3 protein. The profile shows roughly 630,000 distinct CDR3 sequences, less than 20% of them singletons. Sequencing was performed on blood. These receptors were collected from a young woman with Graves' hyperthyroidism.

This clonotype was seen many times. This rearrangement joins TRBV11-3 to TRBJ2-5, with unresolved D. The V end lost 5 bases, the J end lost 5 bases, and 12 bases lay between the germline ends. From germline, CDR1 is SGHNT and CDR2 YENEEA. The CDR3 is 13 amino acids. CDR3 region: CASSGIYEETQYF. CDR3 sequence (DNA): TGTGCCAGCAGCGGCATTTACGAGGAGACCCAGTACTTC.

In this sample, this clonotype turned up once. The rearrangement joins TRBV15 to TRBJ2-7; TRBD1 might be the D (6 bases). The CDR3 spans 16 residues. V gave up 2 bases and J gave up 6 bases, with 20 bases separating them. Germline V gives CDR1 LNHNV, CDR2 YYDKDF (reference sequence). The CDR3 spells CATSRLLQGPNSEQYF. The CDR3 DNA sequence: TGTGCCACCAGCAGACTTTTACAGGGACCCAACTCCGAGCAGTACTTC.

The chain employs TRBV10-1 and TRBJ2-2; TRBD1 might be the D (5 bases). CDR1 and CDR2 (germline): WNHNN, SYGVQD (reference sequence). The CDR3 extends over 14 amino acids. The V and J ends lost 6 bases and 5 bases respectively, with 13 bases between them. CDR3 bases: TGCGCCAGCAGGTCTCAGGGAACTACCGGGGAGCTGTTTTTT. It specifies CASRSQGTTGELFF.

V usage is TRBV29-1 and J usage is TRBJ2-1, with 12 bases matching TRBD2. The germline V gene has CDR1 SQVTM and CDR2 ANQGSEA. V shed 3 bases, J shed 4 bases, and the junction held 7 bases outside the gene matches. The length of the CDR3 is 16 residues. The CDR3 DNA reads TGCAGCGTTGACGCCGGACTAGCGGGGACTTACAATGAGCAGTTCTTC. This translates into CSVDAGLAGTYNEQFF.

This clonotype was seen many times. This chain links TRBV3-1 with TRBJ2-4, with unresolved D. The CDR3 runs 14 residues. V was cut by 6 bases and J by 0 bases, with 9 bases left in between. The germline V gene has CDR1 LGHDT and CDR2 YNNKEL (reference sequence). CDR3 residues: CASSLTIAKNIQYF. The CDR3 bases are TGTGCCAGCAGTCTAACTATAGCCAAAAACATTCAGTACTTC.

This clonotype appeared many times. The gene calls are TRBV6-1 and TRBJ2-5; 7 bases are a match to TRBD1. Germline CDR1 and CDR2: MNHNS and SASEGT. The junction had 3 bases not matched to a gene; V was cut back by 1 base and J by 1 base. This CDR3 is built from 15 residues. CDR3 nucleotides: TGTGCCAGCAGTGAAGTGACAGGGCTCCAAGAGACCCAGTACTTC. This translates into CASSEVTGLQETQYF.

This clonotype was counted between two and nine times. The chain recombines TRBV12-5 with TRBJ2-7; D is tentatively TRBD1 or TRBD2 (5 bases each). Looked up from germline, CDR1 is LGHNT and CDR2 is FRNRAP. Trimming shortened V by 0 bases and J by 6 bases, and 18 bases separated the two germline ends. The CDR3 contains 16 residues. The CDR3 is CASGLVVNGAKREQYF. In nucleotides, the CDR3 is TGTGCTAGTGGTTTGGTCGTTAACGGGGCCAAGCGCGAGCAGTACTTC.

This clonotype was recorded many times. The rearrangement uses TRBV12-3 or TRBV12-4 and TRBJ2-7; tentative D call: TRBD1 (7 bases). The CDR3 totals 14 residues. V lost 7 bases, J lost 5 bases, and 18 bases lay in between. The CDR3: CASKDTGDRDEQYF. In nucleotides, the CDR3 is TGTGCCAGCAAGGATACGGGAGACAGGGACGAGCAGTACTTC.

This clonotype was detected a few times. The CDR3 DNA follows: TGTGCCAGCAGCAGACTAGCGGGGATAAGCTCCTACAATGAGCAGTTCTTC. Protein sequence: CASSRLAGISSYNEQFF. The gene calls are TRBV5-6 and TRBJ2-1; 11 bases match TRBD2. Germline trimming cut 4 bases from V and 0 bases from J; bases unmatched to any gene: 6. CDR1 and CDR2 (germline): SGHDT, YYEEEE. The CDR3 totals 17 residues. The variable domain in full, with the rest retrieved from reference TRBV5-6 and TRBJ2-1, is DAGVTQSPTHLIKTRGQQVTLRCSPKSGHDTVSWYQQALGQGPQFIFQYYEEEERQRGNFPDRFSGHQFPNYSSELNVNALLLGDSALYLCASSRLAGISSYNEQFFGPGTRLTVL.

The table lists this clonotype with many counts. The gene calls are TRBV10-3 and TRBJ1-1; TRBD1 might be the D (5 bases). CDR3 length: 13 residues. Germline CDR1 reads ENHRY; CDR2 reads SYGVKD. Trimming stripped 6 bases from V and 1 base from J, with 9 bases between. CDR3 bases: TGTGCCATCAGAGGACAACCGAACACTGAAGCTTTCTTT. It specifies CAIRGQPNTEAFF.

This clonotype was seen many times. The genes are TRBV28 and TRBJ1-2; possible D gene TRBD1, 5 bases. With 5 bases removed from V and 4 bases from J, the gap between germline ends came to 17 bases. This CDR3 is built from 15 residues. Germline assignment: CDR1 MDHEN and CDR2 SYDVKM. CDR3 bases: TGTGCCAGCAGTACCAGGGAACCGTTATCCTATGGCTACACCTTC. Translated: CASSTREPLSYGYTF.

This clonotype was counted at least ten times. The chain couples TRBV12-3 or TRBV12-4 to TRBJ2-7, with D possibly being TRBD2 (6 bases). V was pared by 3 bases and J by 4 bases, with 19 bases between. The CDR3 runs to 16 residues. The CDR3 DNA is TGTGCCAGCAGTTTCCTACCCGGGAGCGGCCGGTACGAGCAGTACTTC. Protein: CASSFLPGSGRYEQYF.

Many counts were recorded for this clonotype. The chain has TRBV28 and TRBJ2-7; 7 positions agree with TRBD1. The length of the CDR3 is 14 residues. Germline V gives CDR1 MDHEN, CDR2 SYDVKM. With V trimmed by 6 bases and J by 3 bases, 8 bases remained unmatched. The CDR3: CASSKRDSHYEQYF. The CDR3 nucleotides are TGTGCCAGCAGCAAAAGGGACAGCCACTACGAGCAGTACTTC.

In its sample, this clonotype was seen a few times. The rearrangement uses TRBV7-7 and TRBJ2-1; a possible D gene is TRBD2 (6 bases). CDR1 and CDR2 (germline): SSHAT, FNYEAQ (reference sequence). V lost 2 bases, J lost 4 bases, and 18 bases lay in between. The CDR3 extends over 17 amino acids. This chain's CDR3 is CASSLTPLASPYNEQFF. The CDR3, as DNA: TGTGCCAGCAGCTTAACCCCTCTAGCGTCCCCGTACAATGAGCAGTTCTTC.

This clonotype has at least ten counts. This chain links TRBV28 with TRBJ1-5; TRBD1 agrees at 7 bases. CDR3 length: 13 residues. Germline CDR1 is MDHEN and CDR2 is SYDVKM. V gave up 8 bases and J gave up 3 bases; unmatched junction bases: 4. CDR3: CASLDRVNQPQHF. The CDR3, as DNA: TGTGCCAGCCTCGACAGGGTCAATCAGCCCCAGCATTTT.

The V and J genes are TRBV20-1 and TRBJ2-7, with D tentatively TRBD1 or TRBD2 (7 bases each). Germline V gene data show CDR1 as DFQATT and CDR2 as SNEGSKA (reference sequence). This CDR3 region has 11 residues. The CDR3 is CSQGGTYEQYF. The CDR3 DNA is TGCAGCCAGGGGGGGACCTACGAGCAGTACTTC.

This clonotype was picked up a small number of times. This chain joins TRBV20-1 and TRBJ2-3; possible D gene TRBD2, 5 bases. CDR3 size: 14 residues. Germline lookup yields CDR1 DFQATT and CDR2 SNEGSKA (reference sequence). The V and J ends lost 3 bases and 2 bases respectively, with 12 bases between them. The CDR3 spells CSASRGVDTDTQYF. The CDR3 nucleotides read TGCAGTGCTAGCCGGGGAGTGGACACAGATACGCAGTATTTT.

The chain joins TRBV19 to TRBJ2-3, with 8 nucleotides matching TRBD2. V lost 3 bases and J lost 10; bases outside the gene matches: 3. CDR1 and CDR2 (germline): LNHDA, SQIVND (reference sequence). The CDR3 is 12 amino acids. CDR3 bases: TGTGCCAGTAGTATGGCGGGAGGAGCGCAGTATTTT. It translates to CASSMAGGAQYF.

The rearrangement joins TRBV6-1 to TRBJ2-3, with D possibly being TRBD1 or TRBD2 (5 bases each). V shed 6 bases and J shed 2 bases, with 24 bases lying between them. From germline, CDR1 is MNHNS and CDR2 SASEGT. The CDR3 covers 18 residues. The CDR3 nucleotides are TGTGCCAGCAGCCACCAAGTTGACAGTGGACTTCTCACAGATACGCAGTATTTT. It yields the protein CASSHQVDSGLLTDTQYF.

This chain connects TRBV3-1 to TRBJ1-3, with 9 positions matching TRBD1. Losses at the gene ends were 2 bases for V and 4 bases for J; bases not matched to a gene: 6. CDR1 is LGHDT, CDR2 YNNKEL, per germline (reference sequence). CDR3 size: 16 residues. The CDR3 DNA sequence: TGTGCCAGCAGCCAACGGGACAGGGTGGCAGGAAACACCATATATTTT. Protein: CASSQRDRVAGNTIYF.

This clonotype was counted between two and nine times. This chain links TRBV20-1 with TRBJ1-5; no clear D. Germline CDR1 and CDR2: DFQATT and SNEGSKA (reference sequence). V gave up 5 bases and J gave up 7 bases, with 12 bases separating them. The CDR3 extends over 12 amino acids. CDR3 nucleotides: TGCAGTGCTTCTTCCCCGGGGCAGCCCCAGCATTTT. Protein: CSASSPGQPQHF.

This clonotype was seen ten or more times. The CDR3 region has the DNA TGTGCCAGCAGTTTAGACAGGGGCCTTCGCAATTCACCCCTCCACTTT. Residues: CASSLDRGLRNSPLHF. The chain combines TRBV28 with TRBJ1-6, with TRBD1 matching over 8 bases. V was pared by 2 bases and J by 7 bases, with 7 bases of the junction left unmatched. The CDR3 extends over 16 amino acids. From germline, CDR1 is MDHEN and CDR2 SYDVKM.

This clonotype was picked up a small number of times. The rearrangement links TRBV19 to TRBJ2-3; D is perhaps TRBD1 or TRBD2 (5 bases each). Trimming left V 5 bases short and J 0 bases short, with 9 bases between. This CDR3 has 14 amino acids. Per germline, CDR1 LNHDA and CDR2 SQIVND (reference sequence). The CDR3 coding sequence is TGTGCCAGTAGTCGGGACGGTAGCACAGATACGCAGTATTTT. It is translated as CASSRDGSTDTQYF. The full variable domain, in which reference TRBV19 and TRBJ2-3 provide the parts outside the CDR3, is DGGITQSPKYLFRKEGQNVTLSCEQNLNHDAMYWYRQDPGQGLRLIYYSQIVNDFQKGDIAEGYSVSREKKESFPLTVTSAQKNPTAFYLCASSRDGSTDTQYFGPGTRLTVL.

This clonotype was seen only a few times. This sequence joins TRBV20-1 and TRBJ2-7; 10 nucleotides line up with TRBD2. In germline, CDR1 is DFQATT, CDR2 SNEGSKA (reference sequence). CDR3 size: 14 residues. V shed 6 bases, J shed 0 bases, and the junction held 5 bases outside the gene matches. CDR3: CSAHASGSSYEQYF. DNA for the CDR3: TGCAGTGCGCACGCTAGCGGGAGCTCCTACGAGCAGTACTTC.

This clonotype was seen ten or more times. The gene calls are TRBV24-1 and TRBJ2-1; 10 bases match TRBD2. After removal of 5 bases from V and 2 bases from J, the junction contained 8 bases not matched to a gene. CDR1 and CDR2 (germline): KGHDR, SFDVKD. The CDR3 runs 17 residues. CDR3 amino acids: CATSASGGWGAYNEQFF. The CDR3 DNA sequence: TGTGCCACCAGTGCTAGCGGGGGTTGGGGGGCCTACAATGAGCAGTTCTTC.

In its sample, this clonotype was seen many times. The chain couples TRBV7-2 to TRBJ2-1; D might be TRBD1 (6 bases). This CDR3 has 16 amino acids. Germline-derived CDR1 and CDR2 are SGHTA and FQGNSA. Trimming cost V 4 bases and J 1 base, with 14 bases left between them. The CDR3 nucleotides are TGTGCCAGCAGCTCAGGACCGGGACAATCCTACAATGAGCAGTTCTTC. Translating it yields CASSSGPGQSYNEQFF.

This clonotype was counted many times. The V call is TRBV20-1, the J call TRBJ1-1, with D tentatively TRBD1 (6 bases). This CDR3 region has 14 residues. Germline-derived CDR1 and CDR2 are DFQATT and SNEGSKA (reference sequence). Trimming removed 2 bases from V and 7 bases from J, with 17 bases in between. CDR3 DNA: TGCAGTGCTAGACCTCCAGCAGGGGTGAGTGAAGCTTTCTTT. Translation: CSARPPAGVSEAFF.

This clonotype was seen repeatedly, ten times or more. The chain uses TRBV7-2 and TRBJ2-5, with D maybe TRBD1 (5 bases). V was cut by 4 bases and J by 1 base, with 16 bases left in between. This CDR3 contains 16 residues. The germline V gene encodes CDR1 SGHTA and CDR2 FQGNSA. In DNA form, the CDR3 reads TGTGCCAGCAGCTCCTACGGTTACAGGCTCCAAGAGACCCAGTACTTC. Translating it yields CASSSYGYRLQETQYF.

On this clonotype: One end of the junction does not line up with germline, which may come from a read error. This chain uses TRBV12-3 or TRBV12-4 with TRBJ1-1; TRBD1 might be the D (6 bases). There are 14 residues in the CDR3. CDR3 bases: TGTGCCAACAGTTTAGCAGGGGTGGGCACTGAAGCTTTCTTT. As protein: CANSLAGVGTEAFF.

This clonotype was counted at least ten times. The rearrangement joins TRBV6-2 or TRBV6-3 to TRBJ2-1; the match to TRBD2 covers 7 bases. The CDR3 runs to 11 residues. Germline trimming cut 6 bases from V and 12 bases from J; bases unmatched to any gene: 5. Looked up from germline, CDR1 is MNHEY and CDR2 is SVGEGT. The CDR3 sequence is CASRSGIRQFF. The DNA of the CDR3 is TGTGCCAGCAGAAGCGGGATTCGGCAGTTCTTC.